The next 20 T cell receptor beta chains were all read from a single sample in a study of blood T cell repertoires in COVID-19. Clones were sequenced by immunoSEQ multiplex PCR, and TCRdb holds only the in-frame ones, with some missing. In the table there are over 200,000 clones, approximately 90% of which are singletons. Material for sequencing was PBMCs or T cells enriched from blood (not recorded which). These receptors all stem from a man under 40 who had recovered from COVID-19.

The chain is built from TRBV5-1 and TRBJ2-3; tentative D call: TRBD2 (6 bases). The V gene lost 2 bases and the J gene lost 0 bases, with 13 bases spanning the gap. CDR3 length: 16 residues. CDR1 and CDR2 (germline): SGHRS, YFSETQ. Here the CDR3 reads CASSFLSGPSTDTQYF. The CDR3 DNA sequence: TGCGCCAGCAGCTTTCTCAGCGGGCCTAGCACAGATACGCAGTATTTT.

The CDR3 region is CASSQDLSGSTYEQYF. In nucleotides, the CDR3 is TGCGCCAGCAGCCAAGATCTAAGCGGGAGTACCTACGAGCAGTACTTC. The genes are TRBV4-3 and TRBJ2-7; TRBD2 matches 8 bases. The germline gives CDR1 LGHNA, CDR2 YSLEER. V shed 0 bases, J shed 2 bases, and the junction held 6 bases outside the gene matches. There are 16 residues in the CDR3.

The chain has TRBV7-8 and TRBJ2-3; TRBD2 agrees at 10 bases. The junction had 9 bases not matched to a gene; V was cut back by 0 bases and J by 3 bases. In germline, CDR1 is SGHVS, CDR2 FQNEAQ. This CDR3 comprises 18 residues. DNA of the CDR3: TGTGCCAGCAGCTTAGCGATCTTAGCGGGGGGTAGGACAGATACGCAGTATTTT. The encoded protein is CASSLAILAGGRTDTQYF.

This clone was seen only a few times. The chain is built from TRBV4-2 and TRBJ2-2; 10 bases line up with TRBD2. V lost 4 bases, J lost 3 bases, and 2 bases stayed unmatched. The germline gives CDR1 LGHNA, CDR2 YNFKEQ. The CDR3 covers 15 residues. The CDR3: CASSLGTSDTGELFF. DNA for the CDR3: TGTGCCAGCAGCCTCGGGACTAGCGACACCGGGGAGCTGTTTTTT.

The chain joins TRBV29-1 to TRBJ2-5; no clear D gene. CDR1 and CDR2 (germline): SQVTM, ANQGSEA. CDR3 length: 13 amino acids. V dropped 4 bases and J dropped 6 bases, with 15 bases sitting between them. Here the CDR3 DNA reads TGCAGCGTTGTTGTGGCTAGTATACAGACCCAGTACTTC. This gives the protein CSVVVASIQTQYF.

The chain employs TRBV7-9 and TRBJ1-4, with D tentatively TRBD1 (5 bases). The CDR3 consists of 15 residues. Trimming removed 5 bases at V and 0 bases at J, with 10 bases between. Germline CDR1 is SEHNR and CDR2 is FQNEAQ (reference sequence). The CDR3 loop reads CASSETGATNEKLFF. In DNA form, the CDR3 reads TGTGCCAGCAGCGAAACAGGTGCAACTAATGAAAAACTGTTTTTT.

The chain is built from TRBV27 and TRBJ2-7; 8 positions match TRBD2. From germline, CDR1 is MNHEY and CDR2 SMNVEV (reference sequence). V lost 5 bases and J lost 0; bases outside the gene matches: 6. This CDR3 region has 15 residues. For the CDR3, the DNA is TGTGCCAGCAGTCTTGTAGCGGGAACCTCCTACGAGCAGTACTTC. This gives the protein CASSLVAGTSYEQYF.

In the case of this clone: The same CDR3 also results from other DNA sequences found in this sample. The CDR3 protein is CASSPPPQVRSNQPQHF. CDR3 DNA: TGTGCCAGCAGCCCTCCCCCACAGGTCCGTAGCAATCAGCCCCAGCATTTT. The chain employs TRBV28 and TRBJ1-5; D might be TRBD1 (5 bases). The CDR3 has 17 residues. Germline CDR1 and CDR2: MDHEN and SYDVKM. V dropped 6 bases and J dropped 0 bases, with 18 bases sitting between them.

The chain employs TRBV28 and TRBJ1-1; D perhaps matches TRBD1 (6 bases). Germline V gives CDR1 MDHEN, CDR2 SYDVKM. V was shortened by 3 bases and J by 1 base, with 12 bases between the two germline ends. CDR3 length equals 15 residues. DNA of the CDR3: TGTGCCAGCAGTTTGGGGGCCACCGAGAACACTGAAGCTTTCTTT. Protein: CASSLGATENTEAFF.

The J gene is TRBJ1-4, the V gene TRBV5-4, with 7 positions matching TRBD1. The CDR3 sequence is 15 residues long. Germline lookup yields CDR1 SGHNT and CDR2 YYREEE (reference sequence). V shed 2 bases, J shed 7 bases, and the junction held 8 bases outside the gene matches. CDR3 nucleotides: TGTGCCAGCAGCTTAGGGGGCGCGGGAAGTGAAAAACTGTTTTTT. This sequence encodes CASSLGGAGSEKLFF. Supplemented by reference TRBV5-4 and TRBJ1-4, the full variable domain reads ETGVTQSPTHLIKTRGQQVTLRCSSQSGHNTVSWYQQALGQGPQFIFQYYREEENGRGNFPPRFSGLQFPNYSSELNVNALELDDSALYLCASSLGGAGSEKLFFGSGTQLSVL.

This chain connects TRBV19 to TRBJ1-5; D might be TRBD1 (5 bases). CDR1 is LNHDA and CDR2 is SQIVND in the germline V gene (reference sequence). V lost 5 bases and J 4 bases, leaving 9 bases between the germline ends. CDR3 size: 13 residues. The CDR3 bases are TGTGCCAGTAGTCCAAGACAGAATCAGCCCCAGCATTTT. Its translation is CASSPRQNQPQHF.

The chain recombines TRBV10-1 with TRBJ2-5; perhaps TRBD1 as D (5 bases). The V end lost 5 bases, the J end lost 4 bases, and 17 bases lay between the germline ends. CDR1 is WNHNN, CDR2 SYGVQD, per germline (reference sequence). This CDR3 spans 15 amino acids. CDR3 nucleotide sequence: TGCGCCAGCAGTATTGGCAGGGCGAAGAGAGAGACCCAGTACTTC. Amino acid sequence: CASSIGRAKRETQYF.

This clone was found a few times. The gene calls are TRBV2 and TRBJ1-1; D uncertain. Per germline, CDR1 SNHLY and CDR2 FYNNEI. V lost 4 bases and J 1 base, leaving 10 bases between the germline ends. The CDR3 is made up of 14 amino acids. The CDR3 sequence: CASSVWPGNTEAFF. DNA for the CDR3: TGTGCCAGCAGTGTGTGGCCAGGGAACACTGAAGCTTTCTTT.

V usage is TRBV20-1 and J usage is TRBJ1-6, with D unclear. V was clipped by 3 bases and J by 11 bases, with 8 bases between them. The CDR3 has 11 amino acids. Germline CDR1 is DFQATT and CDR2 is SNEGSKA (reference sequence). The CDR3 loop is CSASPGAPLHF. The CDR3 nucleotides read TGCAGTGCTAGCCCGGGTGCACCCCTCCACTTT.

V and J are TRBV27 and TRBJ2-7; TRBD2 aligns across 8 bases. Germline V gene sequence: CDR1 MNHEY, CDR2 SMNVEV (reference sequence). V dropped 6 bases and J dropped 3; count of bases not matched to a gene: 10. CDR3 length equals 15 residues. Written as DNA, the CDR3 is TGTGCCAGCAGCCAGGGGAGCGGGAGTCTCTACGAGCAGTACTTC. Translated, it gives CASSQGSGSLYEQYF.

The chain recombines TRBV7-2 with TRBJ2-7; the match to TRBD2 covers 9 bases. Unmatched junction bases numbered 4, after V lost 0 bases and J lost 4 bases. This CDR3 contains 15 residues. CDR1 is SGHTA and CDR2 is FQGNSA in the germline V gene. The CDR3 nucleotides are TGTGCCAGCAGCTTAGCGCTTAGCGGGGGATACGAGCAGTACTTC. This codes for CASSLALSGGYEQYF. The full variable domain, with the rest looked up from reference TRBV7-2 and TRBJ2-7, is GAGVSQSPSNKVTEKGKDVELRCDPISGHTALYWYRQSLGQGLEFLIYFQGNSAPDKSGLPSDRFSAERTGGSVSTLTIQRTQQEDSAVYLCASSLALSGGYEQYFGPGTRLTVT.

This sequence joins TRBV2 and TRBJ1-5; D unclear. With 6 bases removed from V and 5 bases from J, the gap between germline ends came to 11 bases. CDR3 size: 13 residues. CDR1 is SNHLY and CDR2 is FYNNEI in the germline V gene. The chain's CDR3 is CASRGLDDQPQHF. The CDR3 DNA sequence: TGTGCCAGCAGAGGACTGGACGATCAGCCCCAGCATTTT.

The gene calls are TRBV10-1 and TRBJ2-3, with 8 nucleotides matching TRBD2. J lost 4 bases, V lost 5 bases, and 8 bases had no gene match. CDR3 length equals 15 residues. Germline CDR1 and CDR2: WNHNN and SYGVQD (reference sequence). The CDR3 loop reads CASSPMAGGADTQYF. The CDR3 DNA is TGCGCCAGCAGTCCGATGGCGGGGGGAGCAGATACGCAGTATTTT.

V is TRBV15 and J is TRBJ1-2; TRBD1 matches 8 bases. The length of the CDR3 is 16 residues. Germline V gives CDR1 LNHNV, CDR2 YYDKDF (reference sequence). V lost 0 bases to trimming and J lost 6 bases; unmatched junction nucleotides: 9. The CDR3 region is CATSRDTRQGAHGYTF. The CDR3 DNA sequence: TGTGCCACCAGCAGAGATACGAGGCAGGGGGCACATGGCTACACCTTC.

The gene calls are TRBV9 and TRBJ2-3; D may be TRBD1 (5 bases). The CDR3 is 13 amino acids. From germline, CDR1 is SGDLS and CDR2 YYNGEE. V lost 0 bases, J lost 4 bases, and 6 bases lay in between. CDR3 coding DNA: TGTGCCAGCAGCGTAGGGGGCGCAGATACGCAGTATTTT. Translation: CASSVGGADTQYF. Full variable domain (outside the CDR3, taken from reference TRBV9 and TRBJ2-3): DSGVTQTPKHLITATGQRVTLRCSPRSGDLSVYWYQQSLDQGLQFLIQYYNGEERAKGNILERFSAQQFPDLHSELNLSSLELGDSALYFCASSVGGADTQYFGPGTRLTVL.